Each of the 25 T cell receptor beta chains below was sequenced from the same sample in a study of shared clonotypes between healthy human individuals. Generated by immunoSEQ multiplex PCR, the TCRdb table keeps only in-frame clones and is missing some. This repertoire shows roughly 2.2 million clones, roughly 93% found once; its top ten account for approximately 0.4%. Sequencing was done on a sample of naive CD4+ T cells from PBMCs. As for subset: CD45RA+ positively selected. These receptors all come from a man aged 18 to 29 in good health. Some clones in this sample may be carry-over from other donors' samples.

CDR3 in DNA: TGCAGCGTCTCAGGGGCCCCAAACTCTGGGGCCAACGTCCTGACTTTC. Translated: CSVSGAPNSGANVLTF. This chain joins TRBV29-1 and TRBJ2-6, with D possibly being TRBD1 (6 bases). The CDR3 totals 16 residues. V was shortened by 6 bases and J by 0 bases, with 15 bases between the two germline ends. Germline lookup yields CDR1 SQVTM and CDR2 ANQGSEA.

This clone appeared once. The chain carries TRBV11-2 and TRBJ2-7; D is unclear. In germline, CDR1 is SGHAT, CDR2 FQNNGV. V gave up 3 bases and J gave up 6 bases, with 12 bases separating them. CDR3 length: 13 residues. As DNA, the CDR3 is TGTGCCAGCAGCTTGGGTGCACCCAGCGAGCAGTACTTC. This encodes CASSLGAPSEQYF.

The chain couples TRBV5-1 to TRBJ2-3, with D perhaps matching TRBD2 (5 bases). Germline V gene data show CDR1 as SGHRS and CDR2 as YFSETQ. The CDR3 is 14 residues long. Trimming took 4 bases from V and 8 from J, leaving 17 bases between them. CDR3 sequence (DNA): TGCGCCAGCAGCCAACGAGTGGACTCGGGTACGCAGTATTTT. Its protein is CASSQRVDSGTQYF.

The chain joins TRBV30 to TRBJ1-2; 7 bases agree with TRBD1. The CDR3 spans 16 residues. Germline values: CDR1 GTSNPN, CDR2 SVGIG (reference sequence). Losses at the gene ends were 1 base for V and 1 base for J; bases not matched to a gene: 9. CDR3 sequence (DNA): TGTGCCTGGAGTGGGGGACAGTTACTTTTTAACTATGGCTACACCTTC. It encodes CAWSGGQLLFNYGYTF.

This chain joins TRBV5-1 and TRBJ1-1; D is perhaps TRBD1 (5 bases). Germline values: CDR1 SGHRS, CDR2 YFSETQ. CDR3 size: 17 residues. Trimming removed 0 bases at V and 4 bases at J, with 19 bases between. CDR3 amino acids: CASSLGLPAGTPTEAFF. The CDR3 bases are TGCGCCAGCAGCTTGGGACTACCAGCCGGGACTCCCACTGAAGCTTTCTTT.

The chain has TRBV7-3 and TRBJ2-1; D is undetermined. The length of the CDR3 is 12 residues. Germline CDR1 is SGHTA and CDR2 is FQGTGA. The ends were cut back, 5 bases at V and 9 bases at J, with 11 bases in the middle. CDR3 coding DNA: TGTGCCAGCAGCCTAAGACTCAGTGAGCAGTTCTTC. Protein product: CASSLRLSEQFF. The whole variable domain, filled in from reference TRBV7-3 and TRBJ2-1, reads GAGVSQTPSNKVTEKGKYVELRCDPISGHTALYWYRQSLGQGPEFLIYFQGTGAADDSGLPNDRFFAVRPEGSVSTLKIQRTERGDSAVYLCASSLRLSEQFFGPGTRLTVL.

As concerns this clone: Distinct nucleotide sequences in the sample also encode this CDR3. This chain connects TRBV14 to TRBJ2-1, with 7 nucleotides matching TRBD2. V was clipped by 6 bases and J by 2 bases; unmatched bases: 7. Germline CDR1 reads SGHDN; CDR2 reads FVKESK. The CDR3 extends over 15 amino acids. This CDR3 is CASSALAGAYNEQFF. The CDR3 region has the DNA TGTGCCAGCAGTGCCCTTGCGGGAGCCTACAATGAGCAGTTCTTC.

Concerning this clone: This specimen includes other DNA sequences encoding the same CDR3. V is TRBV4-1 and J is TRBJ2-3; D unresolved. CDR1 is MGHRA and CDR2 is YSYEKL in the germline V gene. The CDR3 sequence is 14 residues long. V was shortened by 0 bases and J by 6 bases, with 10 bases between the two germline ends. DNA of the CDR3: TGCGCCAGCAGCCAAGATCCCGGTGCGGATACGCAGTATTTT. It is translated as CASSQDPGADTQYF.

The chain has TRBV5-1 and TRBJ1-4; D is unclear. Trimming pared 0 bases from V and 7 bases from J, leaving 13 bases between. The germline CDR1 and CDR2 sequences are SGHRS and YFSETQ. The CDR3 covers 15 residues. The CDR3 region is CASSLERWAGEKLFF. The CDR3 nucleotides read TGCGCCAGCAGCTTGGAAAGGTGGGCCGGTGAAAAACTGTTTTTT. The full variable domain, in which reference TRBV5-1 and TRBJ1-4 provide the parts outside the CDR3, is KAGVTQTPRYLIKTRGQQVTLSCSPISGHRSVSWYQQTPGQGLQFLFEYFSETQRNKGNFPGRFSGRQFSNSRSEMNVSTLELGDSALYLCASSLERWAGEKLFFGSGTQLSVL.

V and J are TRBV7-9 and TRBJ2-5, with a possible D match to TRBD2 (6 bases). The germline V gene encodes CDR1 SEHNR and CDR2 FQNEAQ (reference sequence). Between the trimmed V and J ends, which lost 3 bases and 5 bases, there was a span of 13 bases. This CDR3 contains 14 residues. The DNA of the CDR3 is TGTGCCAGCAGCTTGCGGGGCACCCAGGAGACCCAGTACTTC. Translation gives CASSLRGTQETQYF.

V gene TRBV27 combines with J gene TRBJ2-5; maybe TRBD2 (6 bases). Germline CDR1 MNHEY, CDR2 SMNVEV (reference sequence). The CDR3 extends over 16 amino acids. The V gene lost 1 base and the J gene lost 3 bases, with 15 bases spanning the gap. The CDR3 spells CASSLFGEVGEETQYF. CDR3 DNA sequence: TGTGCCAGCAGTTTATTCGGGGAGGTTGGGGAAGAGACCCAGTACTTC.

The gene calls are TRBV27 and TRBJ2-7, with D possibly matching TRBD2 (5 bases). From germline, CDR1 is MNHEY and CDR2 SMNVEV (reference sequence). The CDR3 covers 13 residues. V lost 4 bases, J lost 4 bases, and 11 bases lay in between. The CDR3 is CASSSTREYEQYF. DNA of the CDR3: TGTGCCAGCAGTTCAACTAGGGAATACGAGCAGTACTTC.

The chain employs TRBV10-1 and TRBJ1-1; D gene uncertain. Trimming took off 7 bases at V and 1 base at J, with 10 bases between the two ends. Germline V lookup: CDR1 WNHNN, CDR2 SYGVQD (reference sequence). The CDR3 totals 13 residues. The CDR3 DNA is TGCGCCAGCACTAAGGGTTCGAACACTGAAGCTTTCTTT. Amino acid sequence: CASTKGSNTEAFF.

The rearrangement links TRBV9 to TRBJ1-2, with a tentative D call TRBD1 (6 bases). Germline-derived CDR1 and CDR2 are SGDLS and YYNGEE. There are 14 residues in the CDR3. V lost 4 bases, J lost 8 bases, and 18 bases lay in between. The CDR3 protein is CASSSRGQGGGYTF. CDR3 DNA sequence: TGTGCCAGCAGCTCCCGGGGGCAGGGTGGAGGCTACACCTTC.

The J gene is TRBJ2-5, the V gene TRBV18; a weak D match, TRBD1 (6 bases). The CDR3 loop spans 14 amino acids. Germline V lookup: CDR1 KGHSH, CDR2 LQKENI. V was clipped by 2 bases and J by 4 bases, with 11 bases between them. The CDR3 DNA reads TGTGCCAGCTCACCAACACAGGGTAGAGAGACCCAGTACTTC. Its translation is CASSPTQGRETQYF. The variable domain in full, with the rest retrieved from reference TRBV18 and TRBJ2-5, is NAGVMQNPRHLVRRRGQEARLRCSPMKGHSHVYWYRQLPEEGLKFMVYLQKENIIDESGMPKERFSAEFPKEGPSILRIQQVVRGDSAAYFCASSPTQGRETQYFGPGTRLLVL.

This clone was seen only a few times. The J gene is TRBJ1-2, the V gene TRBV5-6, with 7 bases that match TRBD1. The CDR3 totals 13 residues. Unmatched junction bases numbered 1, after V lost 4 bases and J lost 1 base. CDR1 SGHDT and CDR2 YYEEEE come from the germline V gene. This chain's CDR3 is CASSAGGNYGYTF. The CDR3 DNA reads TGTGCCAGCAGCGCAGGGGGTAACTATGGCTACACCTTC.

This rearrangement joins TRBV7-2 to TRBJ1-5, with 7 bases that match TRBD1. This CDR3 is built from 18 residues. Germline V gene lookup returns CDR1 SGHTA and CDR2 FQGNSA. The ends lost 1 base at V and 10 bases at J; junction bases unmatched: 19. CDR3: CASSLGFRTGPSRAPQHF. CDR3 DNA: TGTGCCAGCAGCTTAGGATTTCGGACAGGACCTAGTCGAGCTCCCCAGCATTTT.

The genes are TRBV2 and TRBJ2-7; D is ambiguous. Germline CDR1 and CDR2: SNHLY and FYNNEI. V was shortened by 4 bases and J by 2 bases, with 12 bases between the two germline ends. This CDR3 contains 14 residues. CDR3 coding DNA: TGTGCCAGCAGTGTAAGTCCGGCAGCCTACGAGCAGTACTTC. Residues: CASSVSPAAYEQYF.

The chain links TRBV5-1 to TRBJ2-7, with D perhaps TRBD1 or TRBD2 (5 bases each). The V and J ends lost 3 bases and 2 bases respectively, with 12 bases between them. This CDR3 spans 14 amino acids. The germline V gene encodes CDR1 SGHRS and CDR2 YFSETQ. The CDR3 loop is CASSYRDGTYEQYF. In DNA, the CDR3 is TGCGCCAGCAGCTACCGGGACGGAACCTACGAGCAGTACTTC.

The chain's CDR3 is CASAIRPVNEQFF. The CDR3 DNA follows: TGTGCTAGTGCCATACGCCCGGTCAATGAGCAGTTCTTC. This chain connects TRBV12-5 to TRBJ2-1; D gene uncertain. V gave up 7 bases and J gave up 6 bases, with 13 bases separating them. The germline V gene encodes CDR1 LGHNT and CDR2 FRNRAP. The CDR3 has 13 residues.

The chain combines TRBV5-6 with TRBJ2-1; D perhaps matches TRBD2 (5 bases). The ends were cut back, 5 bases at V and 6 bases at J, with 15 bases in the middle. Germline V CDR1 and CDR2: SGHDT, YYEEEE. The CDR3 is 14 residues long. CDR3 sequence reads: CASRDGIASNEQFF. In DNA form, the CDR3 reads TGTGCCAGCAGGGACGGGATAGCGAGCAATGAGCAGTTCTTC.

The rearrangement uses TRBV7-3 and TRBJ2-2, with a possible D match to TRBD2 (5 bases). From germline, CDR1 is SGHTA and CDR2 FQGTGA. The CDR3 is 17 residues long. The V gene lost 0 bases and the J gene lost 0 bases, with 11 bases spanning the gap. CDR3 region: CASSLTPGVSNTGELFF. DNA for the CDR3: TGTGCCAGCAGCTTAACCCCCGGGGTCTCGAACACCGGGGAGCTGTTTTTT.

The chain recombines TRBV5-1 with TRBJ1-1, with D possibly matching TRBD1 (5 bases). CDR3 size: 14 residues. Germline V gives CDR1 SGHRS, CDR2 YFSETQ. Trimming pared 0 bases from V and 1 base from J, leaving 7 bases between. The CDR3 DNA is TGCGCCAGCAGCTTGGACGGGGCGAACACTGAAGCTTTCTTT. This translates into CASSLDGANTEAFF.

The rearrangement uses TRBV16 and TRBJ1-3; D might be TRBD1 (6 bases). Germline V lookup: CDR1 KGHSY, CDR2 FQNENV. This CDR3 region has 17 residues. With 0 bases removed from V and 0 bases from J, the gap between germline ends came to 12 bases. The CDR3 DNA sequence: TGTGCCAGCAGCCAATCTGGGGGCGGACACTCTGGAAACACCATATATTTT. Translated, it gives CASSQSGGGHSGNTIYF. The complete variable domain, with remaining parts taken from reference TRBV16 and TRBJ1-3, reads GEEVAQTPKHLVRGEGQKAKLYCAPIKGHSYVFWYQQVLKNEFKFLISFQNENVFDETGMPKERFSAKCLPNSPCSLEIQATKLEDSAVYFCASSQSGGGHSGNTIYFGEGSWLTVV.

A remark on this clone: Other nucleotide sequences in the sample specify the same CDR3. This chain connects TRBV29-1 to TRBJ1-1, with unresolved D. The germline V gene has CDR1 SQVTM and CDR2 ANQGSEA. CDR3 size: 13 residues. V was clipped by 1 base and J by 0 bases, with 6 bases between them. In DNA form, the CDR3 reads TGCAGCGTTGAAGGGAAAATGAACACTGAAGCTTTCTTT. It translates to CSVEGKMNTEAFF. The full variable domain, with the rest looked up from reference TRBV29-1 and TRBJ1-1, is SAVISQKPSRDICQRGTSLTIQCQVDSQVTMMFWYRQQPGQSLTLIATANQGSEATYESGFVIDKFPISRPNLTFSTLTVSNMSPEDSSIYLCSVEGKMNTEAFFGQGTRLTVV.